This T cell receptor (beta chain) was identified in a study of PD-L1 blockade in urothelial cancer. Overall study: Male sex and bladder-origin urothelial cancer characterized about 85% of the 29 patients. It was at 3 weeks (second dose) and 6 weeks after treatment start that blood was analyzed. Across blood samples, T cells had a median count of about 140,000.

Each PCR contained spiked-in synthetic TCR analog templates. The repertoire was sequenced with immunoSEQ multiplex PCR; TCRdb's copy has only in-frame clones and lacks some. The table lists tens of thousands of clones, around 90% of them singletons. This clone came up once. Germline V gene data show CDR1 as LGHNA and CDR2 as YNFKEQ. The length of the CDR3 is 16 residues. With V trimmed by 0 bases and J by 8 bases, 10 bases remained unmatched. The chain links TRBV4-2 to TRBJ2-1; 7 bases fit TRBD2. Sequencing was performed on PBMCs, taken around atezolizumab (anti-PD-L1) treatment. The sequence came from a woman in her 70s with urothelial cancer. Here the CDR3 reads CASSQDWTRGRDEQFF. The CDR3 DNA is TGTGCCAGCAGCCAAGACTGGACTAGGGGCAGGGATGAGCAGTTCTTC.